These 17 T cell receptor beta chains came from one sample sequenced in a study of blood T cell repertoires in COVID-19. Measured with immunoSEQ multiplex PCR; TCRdb has only the in-frame clones, and not every one. The sample shows about 100,000 clones, roughly 80% of them seen only once. Sequencing was performed on peripheral blood. The receptor set was obtained from a man aged 45-65 years with active or convalescent COVID-19.

The chain uses TRBV5-4 and TRBJ1-2; 8 nucleotides line up with TRBD1. Germline assignment: CDR1 SGHNT and CDR2 YYREEE (reference sequence). The CDR3 consists of 15 residues. J was trimmed by 10 bases and V by 0 bases; bases with no gene match: 11. As DNA, the CDR3 is TGTGCCAGCAGCTTGGCCGTTGGCAGGGGGCGCTTCTACACCTTC. Protein product: CASSLAVGRGRFYTF.

In its sample, this clone was seen a few times. The rearrangement uses TRBV21-1 and TRBJ2-5; whether TRBD1, the table's D call, matches the DNA was not checked. TRBV21-1 corresponds to a pseudogene. This CDR3 has 18 residues. CDR3 nucleotides: TGTGCCAGCAGCCCCCCGAAGGAAGGGACAGGGGGCGGGGAGACCCAGTACTTC. Its translation: CASSPPKEGTGGGETQYF.

V usage is TRBV24-1 and J usage is TRBJ2-2; TRBD1 is a possible D gene (5 bases). This CDR3 has 16 amino acids. Germline CDR1 and CDR2: KGHDR and SFDVKD. V was shortened by 5 bases and J by 4 bases, with 16 bases between the two germline ends. CDR3 loop: CATSATQGRSTGELFF. In DNA, the CDR3 is TGTGCCACCAGTGCTACTCAGGGAAGGAGCACCGGGGAGCTGTTTTTT.

The CDR3 sequence is CASRAQTSGRDTQYF. The CDR3 DNA follows: TGTGCCAGCAGAGCCCAGACTAGCGGGAGAGATACGCAGTATTTT. This chain joins TRBV6-5 and TRBJ2-3; TRBD2 agrees at 12 bases. Germline lookup yields CDR1 MNHEY and CDR2 SVGAGI. This CDR3 is 15 amino acids long. Trimming cost V 6 bases and J 5 bases; bases outside gene matches: 6.

The chain links TRBV6-5 to TRBJ1-1; D is unresolved. The CDR3 extends over 11 amino acids. CDR1 is MNHEY and CDR2 is SVGAGI in the germline V gene. V dropped 11 bases and J dropped 4 bases, with 11 bases sitting between them. CDR3 amino acids: CAANSVTEAFF. CDR3 DNA sequence: TGTGCCGCAAATTCAGTCACTGAAGCTTTCTTT.

This clone came up a few times. This chain links TRBV3-1 (or the pseudogene TRBV3-2) with TRBJ2-7; D is unclear. Trimming took off 1 base at V and 8 bases at J, with 9 bases between the two ends. Per the germline V gene, CDR1 is LGHDT and CDR2 is YNNKEL (reference sequence). The CDR3 is 12 amino acids. CDR3 in DNA: TGTGCCAGCAGCCAAGGCCCTACGAAGCAGTACTTC. It encodes CASSQGPTKQYF.

The V and J genes are TRBV6-5 and TRBJ2-7; the D gene is possibly TRBD1 (6 bases). The CDR3 covers 15 residues. Trimming stripped 2 bases from V and 0 bases from J, with 11 bases between. Germline V gene data show CDR1 as MNHEY and CDR2 as SVGAGI. The DNA of the CDR3 is TGTGCCAGCAGTTACACGCTGGGGGCCTCCTACGAGCAGTACTTC. It is translated as CASSYTLGASYEQYF.

This clone was detected once. The CDR3 here is CATPPDRWYNEQFF. CDR3 in DNA: TGTGCCACTCCCCCCGACAGGTGGTACAATGAGCAGTTCTTC. J is TRBJ2-1 and V is TRBV24-1, with D possibly matching TRBD1 (6 bases). In germline, CDR1 is KGHDR, CDR2 SFDVKD. The V end lost 10 bases, the J end lost 4 bases, and 16 bases lay between the germline ends. The CDR3 is 14 amino acids.

J is TRBJ2-5 and V is TRBV19, with 13 bases identical to TRBD2. The J segment lost 5 bases and the V segment lost 1 base, leaving 7 bases of the junction unmatched. Per the germline V gene, CDR1 is LNHDA and CDR2 is SQIVND (reference sequence). This CDR3 is 17 amino acids long. Here the CDR3 reads CASSIGQLAGGAETQYF. CDR3 DNA: TGTGCCAGTAGTATAGGACAACTAGCGGGAGGGGCCGAGACCCAGTACTTC.

The gene calls are TRBV7-8 and TRBJ2-5; no clear D gene. This CDR3 has 13 residues. Germline-derived CDR1 and CDR2 are SGHVS and FQNEAQ. Trimming stripped 6 bases from V and 2 bases from J, with 10 bases between. CDR3 nucleotide sequence: TGTGCCAGCAGTATGAGAATTCAAGAGACCCAGTACTTC. It yields the protein CASSMRIQETQYF.

This chain joins TRBV2 and TRBJ2-2, with D possibly TRBD2 on 6 matching bases. With 6 bases removed from V and 4 bases from J, the gap between germline ends came to 18 bases. The CDR3 length is 16 residues. CDR1 and CDR2 from the germline V gene are SNHLY and FYNNEI. CDR3 sequence: CASSQTRLDSTGELFF. DNA of the CDR3: TGTGCCAGCAGCCAGACTAGACTAGATAGCACCGGGGAGCTGTTTTTT.

The rearrangement links TRBV28 to TRBJ1-2; 7 nucleotides agree with TRBD1. V shed 7 bases and J 8 bases; nucleotides not matched to a gene: 13. Per germline, CDR1 MDHEN and CDR2 SYDVKM. This CDR3 is built from 14 residues. The CDR3 nucleotides read TGTGCCAGCACCCCAACAGGGGATTACTCGGGCTACACCTTC. Protein sequence: CASTPTGDYSGYTF.

The count of this clone is one. V is TRBV5-1 and J is TRBJ1-3, with D maybe TRBD1 (6 bases). The germline V and J ends were trimmed by 3 bases and 0 bases, with 10 bases remaining between them. The CDR3 covers 15 residues. Germline V CDR1 and CDR2: SGHRS, YFSETQ. The CDR3 spells CASSSTGSSGNTIYF. CDR3 DNA sequence: TGCGCCAGCAGCTCTACAGGGAGCTCTGGAAACACCATATATTTT.

The chain uses TRBV19 and TRBJ2-7, with 9 nucleotides matching TRBD1. The CDR3 is 15 residues long. Trimming took 5 bases from V and 0 from J; bases not matched to a gene: 5. CDR1 is LNHDA and CDR2 is SQIVND in the germline V gene (reference sequence). The CDR3, as DNA: TGTGCCAGTAGTGTCTTGGGACAGGGCTCCTACGAGCAGTACTTC. Translating it yields CASSVLGQGSYEQYF.

This sequence joins TRBV6-5 and TRBJ2-1, with 7 bases that match TRBD2. The germline V gene has CDR1 MNHEY and CDR2 SVGAGI. V dropped 6 bases and J dropped 13; count of bases not matched to a gene: 12. CDR3 length: 13 residues. This CDR3 is CASSPPGGIVQFF. CDR3 in DNA: TGTGCCAGCAGCCCGCCGGGGGGAATAGTCCAGTTCTTC.

This clone was seen once. The rearrangement links TRBV3-1 (or the pseudogene TRBV3-2) to TRBJ2-7; no reliable D call. Germline V CDR1 and CDR2: LGHDT, YNNKEL (reference sequence). V lost 1 base, J lost 5 bases, and 9 bases lay in between. The CDR3 covers 13 residues. The CDR3 DNA is TGTGCCAGCAGCCAAGCAGGCAGCCACGAGCAGTACTTC. Its translation: CASSQAGSHEQYF.

The chain employs TRBV6-5 and TRBJ1-4, with a tentative D call TRBD1 (6 bases). V was pared by 5 bases and J by 5 bases, with 6 bases between. Per germline, CDR1 MNHEY and CDR2 SVGAGI. This CDR3 has 12 amino acids. CDR3 sequence reads: CASSQGNEKLFF. For the CDR3, the DNA is TGTGCCAGCAGTCAGGGGAATGAAAAACTGTTTTTT.